A selection of T cell receptor beta chains follows, all from one sample in a study of CD4 T cells in relation to SARS-CoV-2 and coronaviruses. No antigen has been identified for these receptors. Clones were read by immunoSEQ multiplex PCR, and TCRdb kept only the in-frame ones, dropping some. The profile shows about 36,000 clones, around four fifths of them singletons. Input material: memory CD4+ T cells from PBMCs, cultured in vitro. Receptors were obtained from an adult with COVID-19. Both conserved end residues are part of each CDR3. Fields, in order: clone size, D gene, J gene, V gene, CDR3 DNA, CDR3 protein. D genes are given only for firm matches. Clone size, where shown, is once, few, many, or a class for clones that have expanded.

few,TRBD2,TRBJ2-2,TRBV2,TGTGCCAGCAGTGGTCGGACTAGCGGGACCGGGGAGCTGTTTTTT,CASSGRTSGTGELFF
once,TRBD1,TRBJ1-3,TRBV7-9,TGTGCCAGCAGCAACCAGGGGGCTGGAAACACCATATATTTT,CASSNQGAGNTIYF
NA,TRBD1,TRBJ2-7,TRBV29-1,TGCAGCGTTATGGACAGGCGAGTCTCCTACGAGCAGTACTTC,CSVMDRRVSYEQYF
NA,NA,TRBJ2-5,TRBV21-1,TGTGCCAGCAGCAGCCCTAGGACAGTCCTAAAGTACTTC,CASSSPRTVLKYF
NA,TRBD2,TRBJ2-2,TRBV19,TGTGCCAGTAGTATAACTAGCGGGAGGGGCACCGGGGAGCTGTTTTTT,CASSITSGRGTGELFF
NA,NA,TRBJ2-3,TRBV5-1,TGCGCCAGCAGCTTGCTGTTTCGCGATTCGGGAGATACGCAGTATTTT,CASSLLFRDSGDTQYF
NA,TRBD1,TRBJ1-2,TRBV6-6,TGTGCCAGCAGTTTTTACAGGGGGTCCGATGGCTACACCTTC,CASSFYRGSDGYTF
once,NA,TRBJ2-1,TRBV14,TGTGCCAGCAGCCAAGAAAGGCCAGCGGTGAACAATGAGCAGTTCTTC,CASSQERPAVNNEQFF
NA,TRBD1,TRBJ2-7,TRBV18,TGTGCCAGCTCAGCGGGACAGGGAAACGACGAGCAGTACTTC,CASSAGQGNDEQYF
NA,NA,TRBJ1-3,TRBV28,TGTGCCAGCAGTTTCCAATATTATTCCAGAAACACCATATATTTT,CASSFQYYSRNTIYF
NA,TRBD2,TRBJ2-7,TRBV7-7,TGTGCCAGCAGCTTACCTCTACTAGCGGGAGTGGACGAGCAGTACTTC,CASSLPLLAGVDEQYF
few,TRBD2,TRBJ2-1,TRBV7-9,TGTGCCAGCCAAAAGGGAGGGTACAATGAGCAGTTCTTC,CASQKGGYNEQFF
NA,TRBD2,TRBJ2-7,TRBV7-9,TGTGCCAGCAGCTTGGGGGGGACTTCCTACGAGCAGTACTTC,CASSLGGTSYEQYF
NA,NA,TRBJ2-2,TRBV27,TGTGCCAGCAGTTTAGTGGGTGAGGAGCTGTTTTTT,CASSLVGEELFF
NA,NA,TRBJ1-5,TRBV27,TGTGCCAGCAGTTTATCAGGGGTGAGCAATCAGCCCCAGCATTTT,CASSLSGVSNQPQHF
NA,TRBD2,TRBJ2-3,TRBV7-9,TGTGCCAGCAGCTTGGGGGGGGTTTCAGATACGCAGTATTTT,CASSLGGVSDTQYF
once,NA,TRBJ2-7,TRBV11-2,TGTGCCAGCAGCACCCTGACGGGAATGAAGACGTACGAGCAGTACTTC,CASSTLTGMKTYEQYF
NA,NA,TRBJ2-1,TRBV11-1,TGTGCCAGCAGCTGGTCCGGGGTCAATGAGCAGTTCTTC,CASSWSGVNEQFF
NA,NA,TRBJ1-1,TRBV3-1/TRBV3-2,TGTGCCAGCAGCCGAACGCGGAACACTGAAGCTTTCTTT,CASSRTRNTEAFF
NA,TRBD2,TRBJ2-1,TRBV29-1,TGCAGCGCCCGAGGACTAGCGGGAGTCTCCAATGAGCAGTTCTTC,CSARGLAGVSNEQFF
once,NA,TRBJ2-1,TRBV3-1/TRBV3-2,TGTGCCAGCAGCCAAGGGTTGAACAATGAGCAGTTCTTC,CASSQGLNNEQFF
once,TRBD2,TRBJ2-5,TRBV18,TGTGCCAGCTCACCACCCGCCGGGACTAGCGGGAGTGAGACCCAGTACTTC,CASSPPAGTSGSETQYF
NA,TRBD2,TRBJ2-7,TRBV15,TGTGCCACCAGCAGAGATCGCCGGGAGGGCGGGTACGAGCAGTACTTC,CATSRDRREGGYEQYF
few,NA,TRBJ2-7,TRBV21-1,TGTGCCAGCAGCAAAGCGCGAGGGACTACGGCTAGCGGGACGTTCTACGAGCAGTACTTC,CASSKARGTTASGTFYEQYF
once,TRBD2,TRBJ2-2,TRBV7-8,TGTGCCAGCAGCTTAGATGGCGGGAGAGTCAGCACCGGGGAGCTGTTTTTT,CASSLDGGRVSTGELFF
NA,NA,TRBJ1-2,TRBV3-1/TRBV3-2,TGTGCCAGCAGCCGACAGGCTAGCGACTATGGCTACACCTTC,CASSRQASDYGYTF
NA,NA,TRBJ1-5,TRBV28,TGTGCCAGCAGTTTAGGGCTGGCGGGAGGCAATCAGCCCCAGCATTTT,CASSLGLAGGNQPQHF
NA,NA,TRBJ1-2,TRBV4-3,TGCGCCAGCAGCCTAGGGGAGGGGGAAGGGAGAGGCTACACCTTC,CASSLGEGEGRGYTF